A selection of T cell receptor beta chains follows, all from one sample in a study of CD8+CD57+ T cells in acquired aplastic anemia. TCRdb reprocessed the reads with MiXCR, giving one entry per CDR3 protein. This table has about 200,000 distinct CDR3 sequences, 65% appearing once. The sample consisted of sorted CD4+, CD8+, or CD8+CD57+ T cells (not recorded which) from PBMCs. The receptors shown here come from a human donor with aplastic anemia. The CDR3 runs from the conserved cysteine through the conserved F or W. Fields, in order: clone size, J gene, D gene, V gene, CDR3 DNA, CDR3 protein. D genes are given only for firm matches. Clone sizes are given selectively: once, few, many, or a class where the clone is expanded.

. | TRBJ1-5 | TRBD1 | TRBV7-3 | TGTGCCAGCAGCTTCCAGGGGGATCAGCCCCAGCATTTT | CASSFQGDQPQHF
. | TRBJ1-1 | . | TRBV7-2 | TGTGCCAGCAGCTCTCCAGGGTGGGGTGAAGCTTTCTTT | CASSSPGWGEAFF
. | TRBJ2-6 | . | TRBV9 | TGTGCCAGCAGCGACTCAAATTGGGCCAACGTCCTGACTTTC | CASSDSNWANVLTF
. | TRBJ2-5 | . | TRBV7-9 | TGTGCCAGCAGCCCTCGCGGGGGGACAGTGGGTGAGACCCAGTACTTC | CASSPRGGTVGETQYF
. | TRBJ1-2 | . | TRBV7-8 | TGTGCCAGCAGCCTTACCGGACCGACAAACTATGGCTACACCTTC | CASSLTGPTNYGYTF
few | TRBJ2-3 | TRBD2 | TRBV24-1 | TGTGCCACCAGTGAGCGTACTAGCGTTGCTACGCAGTATTTT | CATSERTSVATQYF
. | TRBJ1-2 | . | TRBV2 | TGTGCCAGCAGTGACAAACAGCCCTATGGCTACACCTTC | CASSDKQPYGYTF
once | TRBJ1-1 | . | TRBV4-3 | TGCGCCAGCAGCCAAGATTTGGGGGGCACTGAAGCTTTCTTT | CASSQDLGGTEAFF
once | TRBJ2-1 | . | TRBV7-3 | TGTGCCAGCAGCTTAAAAGGGCAGTTCTTC | CASSLKGQFF
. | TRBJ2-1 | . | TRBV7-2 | TGTGCCAGCAGCTTACGGGACCTATATGGTTACAATGAGCAGTTCTTC | CASSLRDLYGYNEQFF
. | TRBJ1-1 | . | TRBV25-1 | TGTGCCAGCAGGGGATTGACTGAAGCTTTCTTT | CASRGLTEAFF
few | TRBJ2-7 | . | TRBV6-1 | TGTGCCAGCAGTGCCAGGGGGGCGTCCTACGAGCAGTACTTC | CASSARGASYEQYF
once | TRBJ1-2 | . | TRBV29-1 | TGCAGCGTTGTATTGGAGGGACACTATGGCTACACCTTC | CSVVLEGHYGYTF
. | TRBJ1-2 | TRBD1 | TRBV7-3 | TGTGCCAGCAGCTTAGATGGGGCAGGGACAGCCTATGGCTACACCTTC | CASSLDGAGTAYGYTF
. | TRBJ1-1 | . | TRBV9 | TGTGCCAGCGGGGGGAGTGGGGTTGGACCTGCTTTCTTT | CASGGSGVGPAFF
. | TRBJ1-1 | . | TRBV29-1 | TGCAGCGTTAAAGCCAGCTATCCGGCGGAAGCTTTCTTT | CSVKASYPAEAFF
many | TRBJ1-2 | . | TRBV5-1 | TGTGCCAGCAGTTTGACAGAGAACTATGGCTACACCTTC | CASSLTENYGYTF
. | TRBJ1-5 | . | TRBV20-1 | TGCAGTGCTGAGGACAGCCAAAATCAGCCCCAGCATTTT | CSAEDSQNQPQHF
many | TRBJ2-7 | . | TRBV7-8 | TGTGCCAGCGAGTCCGGGGACTCCTACGAGCAGTACTTC | CASESGDSYEQYF
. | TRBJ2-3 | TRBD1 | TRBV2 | TGTGCCAGTATTGACCGGACAGGACAAGATACGCAGTATTTT | CASIDRTGQDTQYF
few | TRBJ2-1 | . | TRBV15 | TGTGCCACCAGCAGATGGGGGGGCCCGAGCTCCTACAATGAGCAGTTCTTC | CATSRWGGPSSYNEQFF
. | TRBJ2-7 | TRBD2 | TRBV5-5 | TGTGCCAGCAGCTTGGGGGTAGCGGGGTTTTACGAGCAGTACTTC | CASSLGVAGFYEQYF
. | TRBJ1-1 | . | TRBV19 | TGTGCCAGTAGTATGAAGGCCCAGGGGAACACTGAAGCTTTCTTT | CASSMKAQGNTEAFF
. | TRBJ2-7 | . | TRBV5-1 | TGCGCCAGCAGCTTTGGGGTCGGCCTTGGGGAGCAGTACTTC | CASSFGVGLGEQYF
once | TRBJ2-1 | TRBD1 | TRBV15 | TGTGCCACCAGCACCGACAGGCCGGGACAGGGGTTGAATGAGCAGTTCTTC | CATSTDRPGQGLNEQFF
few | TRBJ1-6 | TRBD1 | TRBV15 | TGTGCCACCAGCAGCCAAACAGGGGTTGCACCCCTCCACTTT | CATSSQTGVAPLHF
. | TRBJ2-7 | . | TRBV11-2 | TGTGCCAGCAGTGCGATGGCAGATTCCTCGTACGAGCAGTACTTC | CASSAMADSSYEQYF
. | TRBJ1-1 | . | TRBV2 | TGTGCCAGCAGTGAAATAGCTTTGAACACTGAAGCTTTCTTT | CASSEIALNTEAFF
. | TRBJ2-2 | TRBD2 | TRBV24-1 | TGTGCCACCAGTGATCCGAGGACTAGTACCGGGGAGCTGTTTTTT | CATSDPRTSTGELFF
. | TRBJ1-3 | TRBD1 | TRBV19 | TGTGCCAGTAGCGCCGGGACAGGGACCTGCTCTGGAAACACCATATATTTT | CASSAGTGTCSGNTIYF
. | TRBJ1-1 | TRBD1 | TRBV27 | TGTGCCAGCAGTTCAGGGGGCAGCACTGAAGCTTCCTTT | CASSSGGSTEASF
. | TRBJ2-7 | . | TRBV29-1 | TGCAGCGTTGACGAGGGGGATTACGAGCAGTACTTC | CSVDEGDYEQYF
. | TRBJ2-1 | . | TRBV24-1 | TGTGCCACCAGTGATCCAGACGGTAGCTCCTACAATGAGCAGTTCTTC | CATSDPDGSSYNEQFF
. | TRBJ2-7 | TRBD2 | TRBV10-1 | TGCGCCAGCAGCGATGGACTAGCGGGAGGCTACGAGCAGTACTTC | CASSDGLAGGYEQYF
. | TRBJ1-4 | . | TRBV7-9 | TGTGCCAGCAGCCCCGGGGCGGGGGAAAAACTGTTTTTT | CASSPGAGEKLFF
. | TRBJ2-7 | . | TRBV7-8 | TGTGCCAGCAGCTTAGCCGCGGGGGCGGGGGAGCAGTACTTC | CASSLAAGAGEQYF
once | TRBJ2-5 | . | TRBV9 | TGTGCCAGCAGCGCTACAAGTAGTCGAGAGACCCAGTACTTC | CASSATSSRETQYF
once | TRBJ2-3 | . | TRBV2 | TGTGCCAGCAACGGGGCAGATACGCAGTATTTT | CASNGADTQYF
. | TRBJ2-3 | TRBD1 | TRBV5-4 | TGTGCCAGCAGCCCGCGAAGACAGGGAACAGATACGCAGTATTTT | CASSPRRQGTDTQYF
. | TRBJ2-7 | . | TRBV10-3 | TGTGCCACCACAACCCCCCAGATCATCGAGCAGTACTTC | CATTTPQIIEQYF
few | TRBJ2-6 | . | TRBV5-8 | TGTGCCAGCAGCAGGCGCCTGGACGGAGACCTAGTCCTGACTTTC | CASSRRLDGDLVLTF
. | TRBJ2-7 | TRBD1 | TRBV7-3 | TGTGCCAGCAGCCCAACGACAGGGTCCTACGAGCAGTACTTC | CASSPTTGSYEQYF
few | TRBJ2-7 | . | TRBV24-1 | TGTGCCACCAGTGTTCGGGACGAGCAGTACTTC | CATSVRDEQYF
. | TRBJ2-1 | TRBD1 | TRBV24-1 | TGTGCCACCAGTGCCCCCTTGACAGGGGAATTTCTCAATGAGCAGTTCTTC | CATSAPLTGEFLNEQFF
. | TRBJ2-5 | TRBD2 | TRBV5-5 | TGTGCCAGCAGCTCCCCGCGGGGGGGGGGGGAGACCCAGTACTTC | CASSSPRGGGETQYF
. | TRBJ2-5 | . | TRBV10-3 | TGTGCCAGCAGTTTTAACGGGGGACAAGAGACCCAGTACTTC | CASSFNGGQETQYF
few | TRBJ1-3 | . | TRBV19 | TGTGCCAGTAGTATCGGGGGAAATGGAAACACCATATATTTT | CASSIGGNGNTIYF
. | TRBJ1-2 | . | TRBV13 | TGTGCCAGCAGCTCCGTACAAGAACATCCGGACTATGGCTACACCTTC | CASSSVQEHPDYGYTF
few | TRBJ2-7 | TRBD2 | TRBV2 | TGTGCCAGCACTGGGGGAGGGTCCTACGAGCAGTACTTC | CASTGGGSYEQYF
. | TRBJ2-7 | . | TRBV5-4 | TGTGCCAGCAGCATGACGACACGTGTCGAGCAGTACTTC | CASSMTTRVEQYF
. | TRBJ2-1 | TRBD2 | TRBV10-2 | TGCGCCAGCAGGCTAGCGGGAGCAAACAATGAGCAGTTCTTC | CASRLAGANNEQFF
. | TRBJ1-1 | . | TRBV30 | TGTGCCTGGAGTGAGGGGTTCTCGAACACTGAAGTTTTCTTT | CAWSEGFSNTEVFF
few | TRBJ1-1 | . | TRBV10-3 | TGTGCCATCAGTGAGCGACAAGGAGGGAACACTGAAGCTTTCTTT | CAISERQGGNTEAFF
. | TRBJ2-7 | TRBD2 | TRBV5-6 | TGTGCCAGCAGCCCTGCAGGACTAGCCTACGAGCAGTACTTC | CASSPAGLAYEQYF
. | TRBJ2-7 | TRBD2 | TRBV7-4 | TGTGCCAGCAGCTCCGGGGGGGCAGCATACAATGAGCAGTACTTC | CASSSGGAAYNEQYF